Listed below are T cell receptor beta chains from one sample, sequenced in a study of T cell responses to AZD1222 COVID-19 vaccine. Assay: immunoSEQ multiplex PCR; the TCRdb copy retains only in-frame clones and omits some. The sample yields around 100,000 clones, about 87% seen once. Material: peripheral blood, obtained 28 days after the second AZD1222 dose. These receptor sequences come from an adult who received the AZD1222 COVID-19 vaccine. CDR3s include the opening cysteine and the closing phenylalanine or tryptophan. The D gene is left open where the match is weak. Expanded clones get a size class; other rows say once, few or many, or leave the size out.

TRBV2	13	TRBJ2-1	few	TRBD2	TGTGCCACCGGGACTAGCGGTTCCAATGAGCAGTTCTTC	CATGTSGSNEQFF
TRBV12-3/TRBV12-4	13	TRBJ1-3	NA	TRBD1	TGTGCCAGTAGAGGGACAGTCAAGAACACCATATATTTT	CASRGTVKNTIYF
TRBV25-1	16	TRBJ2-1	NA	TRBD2	TGTGCCAGCAGTGACCTTAGCGGGAGGAGATACAATGAGCAGTTCTTC	CASSDLSGRRYNEQFF
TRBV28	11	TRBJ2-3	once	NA	TGTGCCAGCCGGGGTTACGATACGCAGTATTTT	CASRGYDTQYF
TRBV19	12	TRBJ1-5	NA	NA	TGTGCCAGTAGTATCGCTTCTCAGCCCCAGCATTTT	CASSIASQPQHF
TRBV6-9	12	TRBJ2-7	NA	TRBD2	TGTGCCAAGATAAGCGGGACTGGCGAGCAGTACTTC	CAKISGTGEQYF
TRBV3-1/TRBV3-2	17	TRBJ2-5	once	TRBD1	TGTGCCAGCAGCCACGTTCTAGGGACAGGGGGACGGGAGACCCAGTACTTC	CASSHVLGTGGRETQYF
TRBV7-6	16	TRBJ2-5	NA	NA	TGTGCCAGCAGCTTAGCCCGACAGGCGAACCAAGAGACCCAGTACTTC	CASSLARQANQETQYF
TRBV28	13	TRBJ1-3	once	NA	TGTGCCAGCAGTTTCGGGGGTGGAAACACCATATATTTT	CASSFGGGNTIYF
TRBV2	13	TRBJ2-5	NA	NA	TGTGCCAGCACCGGAGCGGACCAAGAGACCCAGTACTTC	CASTGADQETQYF
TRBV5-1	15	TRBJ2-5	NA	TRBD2	TGCGCCAGCAGCACTTCGACTAGCCTGCCGGGGACCCAGTACTTC	CASSTSTSLPGTQYF
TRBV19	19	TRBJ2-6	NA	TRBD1	TGTGCCAGTAGTCTCTGGGGACGACAGGGGCGAACTGGGGCCAACGTCCTGACTTTC	CASSLWGRQGRTGANVLTF
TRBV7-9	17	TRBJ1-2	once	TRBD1	TGTGCCAGCAGCTTTCTGACAGGGGGCGCGGGGATCTATGGCTACACCTTC	CASSFLTGGAGIYGYTF
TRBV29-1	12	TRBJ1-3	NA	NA	TGCAGCGTTGAAGGTCTGGAGGACACCATATATTTT	CSVEGLEDTIYF
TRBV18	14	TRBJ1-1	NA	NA	TGTGCCAGCTCACCGGTGGGACAAGGCACTGAAGCTTTCTTT	CASSPVGQGTEAFF
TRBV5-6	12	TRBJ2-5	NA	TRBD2	TGTGCCAGTGTCGGGCGGGGGGAGACCCAGTACTTC	CASVGRGETQYF
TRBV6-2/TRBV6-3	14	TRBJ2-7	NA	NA	TGTGCCAGCAGTCCGCCGGGCCTACTCTACGAGCAGTACTTC	CASSPPGLLYEQYF
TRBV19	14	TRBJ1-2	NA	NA	TGTGCCAGTAGTATTGACAGATCCAACTATGGCTACACCTTC	CASSIDRSNYGYTF
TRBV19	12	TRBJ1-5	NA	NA	TGTGCCAGTAGTATAGGAACCACCGCCCGGCATTTT	CASSIGTTARHF
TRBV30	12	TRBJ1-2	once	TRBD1	TGTGCCTGGAACGGGGACAGCTATGGCTACACCTTC	CAWNGDSYGYTF
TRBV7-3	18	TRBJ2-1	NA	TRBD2	TGTGCCAGCAGCTTATATGGGGTAGGCGGGAGCTCCTACAATGAGCAGTTCTTC	CASSLYGVGGSSYNEQFF
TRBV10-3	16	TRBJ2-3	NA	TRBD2	TGTGCCATCAGTGGCGGACTAGCGGGGGGCACAGATACGCAGTATTTT	CAISGGLAGGTDTQYF
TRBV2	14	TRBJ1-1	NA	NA	TGTGCCAGCAGGGGGGCCAGGGCGAACACTGAAGCTTTCTTT	CASRGARANTEAFF
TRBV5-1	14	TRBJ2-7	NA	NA	TGCGCCAGCAGACCGGACGGGATCTCCTACGAGCAGTACTTC	CASRPDGISYEQYF
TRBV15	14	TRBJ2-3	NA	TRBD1	TGTGCCACCACCGACCGCCCTGACAGGGAAACGCAGTATTTT	CATTDRPDRETQYF
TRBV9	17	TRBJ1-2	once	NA	TGTGCCAGCAGCGTCGGGGGGAGGGGAGCCTCCAACTATGGCTACACCTTC	CASSVGGRGASNYGYTF
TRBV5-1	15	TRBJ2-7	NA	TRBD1	TGCGCCAGCAGCTCGGCCCGGGACAGTATGACCGAGCAGTACTTC	CASSSARDSMTEQYF
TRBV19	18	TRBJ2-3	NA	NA	TGTGCCAGTAGTATATCACGGGGAACAGGGTACAGAGCAGATACGCAGTATTTT	CASSISRGTGYRADTQYF
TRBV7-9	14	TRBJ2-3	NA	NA	TGTGCCAGCAGTTCCGACAGGAGCACAGATACGCAGTATTTT	CASSSDRSTDTQYF
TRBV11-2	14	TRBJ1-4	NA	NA	TGTGCCAGCAGCTTTGGACGGTGGAATGAAAAACTGTTTTTT	CASSFGRWNEKLFF
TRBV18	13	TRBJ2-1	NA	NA	TGTGCCAGCTCACGGCGGGATTACAATGAGCAGTTCTTC	CASSRRDYNEQFF
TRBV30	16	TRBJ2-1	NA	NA	TGTGCCTGGAGTGGAGGAGGGCCAAGCTCCTACAATGAGCAGTTCTTC	CAWSGGGPSSYNEQFF
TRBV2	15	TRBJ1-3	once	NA	TGTGCCAGCAGTTCGGCCTGGGAGGTGGGAAACACCATATATTTT	CASSSAWEVGNTIYF
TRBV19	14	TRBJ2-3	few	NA	TGTGCCAGTAGTATTTCGGACTTAGAAGATACGCAGTATTTT	CASSISDLEDTQYF
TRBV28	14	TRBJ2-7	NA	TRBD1	TGTGCCAGCAGTTTGACAGGGGGATCGTTCGAGCAGTACTTC	CASSLTGGSFEQYF
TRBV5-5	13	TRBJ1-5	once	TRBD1	TGTGCCAGCAGCGCGGACAGGGTGAGGCCCCAGCATTTT	CASSADRVRPQHF
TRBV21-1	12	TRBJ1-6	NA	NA	TGTGCCAGCAGACAGTGTGGAGGGCCCCTCCACTTT	CASRQCGGPLHF
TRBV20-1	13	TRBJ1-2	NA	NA	TGCAGTGCTAGTGGTTGGGGGGCGAATGGCTACACCTTC	CSASGWGANGYTF
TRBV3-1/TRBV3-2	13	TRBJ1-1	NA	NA	TGTGCCAGCAGCCATGGGACGAACACTGAAGCTTTCTTT	CASSHGTNTEAFF
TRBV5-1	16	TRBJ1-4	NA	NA	TGCGCCAGCAGCACCTCCGGCAGCGCAACTAATGAAAAACTGTTTTTT	CASSTSGSATNEKLFF
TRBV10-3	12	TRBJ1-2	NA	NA	TGTGCCATCAGTCCCGGCCCTCTCGGCTACACCTTC	CAISPGPLGYTF
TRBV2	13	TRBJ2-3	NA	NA	TGTGCCAGCCACACCCCCGGAGAATACAAGCAGTATTTT	CASHTPGEYKQYF
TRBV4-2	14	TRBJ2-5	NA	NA	TGTGCCAGCAGCCAAGAATGGCAGGGAGAGACCCAGTACTTC	CASSQEWQGETQYF
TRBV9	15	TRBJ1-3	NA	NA	TGTGCCAGCAGCAATTGGGGGGTTTCTGGAAACACCATATATTTT	CASSNWGVSGNTIYF
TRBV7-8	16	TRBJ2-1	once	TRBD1	TGTGCCAGCAGCTTGCGCCCGGACAGGAACGACAATGAGCAGTTCTTC	CASSLRPDRNDNEQFF
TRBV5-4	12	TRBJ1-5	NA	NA	TGTGCCAGCAGCTTGAGCAATCAGCCCCAGCATTTT	CASSLSNQPQHF
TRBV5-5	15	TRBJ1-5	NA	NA	TGTGCCAGCAGCTTGGTGGGGACAAACAATCAGCCCCAGCATTTT	CASSLVGTNNQPQHF
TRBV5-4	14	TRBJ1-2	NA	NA	TGTGCCAGCAGCCCCCGTGGGGGGAATAGTGGCTACACCTTC	CASSPRGGNSGYTF
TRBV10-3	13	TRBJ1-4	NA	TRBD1	TGTGCCATCAGGGGTCGACAGGGTGAAAAACTGTTTTTT	CAIRGRQGEKLFF
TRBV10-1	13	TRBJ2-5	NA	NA	TGCGCCAGCAGTCCGCGGGGACGGGAGACCCAGTACTTC	CASSPRGRETQYF
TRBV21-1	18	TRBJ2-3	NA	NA	TGTGCCAGCAACCTGGGGACTAGCGGGAGGATTTTCCCAGATACGCAGTATTTT	CASNLGTSGRIFPDTQYF
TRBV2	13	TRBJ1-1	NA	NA	TGTGCCAGCAGTACACAGGGGAACACTGAAGCTTTCTTT	CASSTQGNTEAFF
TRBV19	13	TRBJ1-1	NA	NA	TGTGCCAGTAGTACCTGGACAGACACTGAAGCTTTCTTT	CASSTWTDTEAFF
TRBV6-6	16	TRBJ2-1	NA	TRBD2	TGTGCCAGCTCTCCGGGACTAGCGGGAGGGTATGGTGAGCAGTTCTTC	CASSPGLAGGYGEQFF
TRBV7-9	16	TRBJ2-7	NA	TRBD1	TGTGCCAGCAGCTTAGGGGTGCAGGGGGCCCCCTACGAGCAGTACTTC	CASSLGVQGAPYEQYF
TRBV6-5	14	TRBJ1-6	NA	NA	TGTGCCAGCAGTTACGGCGCAGGGTATCGGACCCTCCACTTT	CASSYGAGYRTLHF
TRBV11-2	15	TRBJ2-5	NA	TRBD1	TGTGCCAGCAGCTTAGGGACAGGGTTAACGGAGACCCAGTACTTC	CASSLGTGLTETQYF
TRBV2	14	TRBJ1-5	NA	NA	TGTGCCAGCAGGACTGGCCTTAGCAATCAGCCCCAGCATTTT	CASRTGLSNQPQHF
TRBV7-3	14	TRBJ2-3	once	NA	TGTGCCAGCAGCTTATACCCCAACACAGATACGCAGTATTTT	CASSLYPNTDTQYF